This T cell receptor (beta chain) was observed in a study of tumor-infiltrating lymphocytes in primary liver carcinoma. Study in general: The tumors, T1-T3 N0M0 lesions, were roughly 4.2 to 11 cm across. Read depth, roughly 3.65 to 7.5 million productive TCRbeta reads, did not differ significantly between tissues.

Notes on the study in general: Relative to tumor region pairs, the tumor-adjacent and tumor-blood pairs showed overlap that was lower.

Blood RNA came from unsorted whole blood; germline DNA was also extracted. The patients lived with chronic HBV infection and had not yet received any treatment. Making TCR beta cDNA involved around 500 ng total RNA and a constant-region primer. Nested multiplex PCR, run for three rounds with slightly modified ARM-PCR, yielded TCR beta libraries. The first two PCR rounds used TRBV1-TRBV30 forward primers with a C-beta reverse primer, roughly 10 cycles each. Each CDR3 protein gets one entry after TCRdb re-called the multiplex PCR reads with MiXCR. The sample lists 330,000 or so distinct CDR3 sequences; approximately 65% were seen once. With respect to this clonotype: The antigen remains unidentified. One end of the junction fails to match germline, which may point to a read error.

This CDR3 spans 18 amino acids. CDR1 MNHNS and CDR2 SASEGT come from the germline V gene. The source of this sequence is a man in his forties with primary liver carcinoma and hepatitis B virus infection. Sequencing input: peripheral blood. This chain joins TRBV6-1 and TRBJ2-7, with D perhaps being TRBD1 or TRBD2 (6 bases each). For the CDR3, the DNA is TGTGCCGGCAGCCGAAGGAGAAAGGGGGGTCCAAGCTCCTACGAGCAGTACTTC. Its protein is CAGSRRRKGGPSSYEQYF.